This T cell receptor (beta chain) was identified in a study of T cell repertoires in cytomegalovirus infection (dated by TCRdb to between 2017 and 2020). Looking at the study overall: Because public TCR beta signatures pointed to carriage of CMV infection together with the matching HLA type, the HLA type of each donor mattered for the analysis.

Sequencing was carried out with an Illumina HiSeq 1500. TCRdb reanalyzed the raw reads on its own, using fastp at Q25 for trimming and MiXCR for clone calling, and kept in-frame beta chains. Every entry covers one CDR3 protein and lists the most common genes and DNA from its rows. This sample has 510,000 or so distinct CDR3 sequences in its table, and roughly 29% of those were observed once. Together, the top ten hold approximately 13% of the sample. As to this clonotype: The antigen this receptor binds is unknown. No much larger clonotype is one base removed from it; base qualities were not supplied.

On the study overall, not on this receptor specifically: The ex vivo response was dominated by HLA-C-restricted CMV-specific TCR beta clonotypes, which also provided the single most frequent clonotype in two of eight donors. In both this cohort and an independent roughly 350-donor cohort, the cumulative frequency of public TCR beta family members distinguished carriers of CMV infection plus the relevant HLA type.

V was cut back by 4 bases and J by 4 bases, leaving a gap of 10 bases between them. CDR1 and CDR2 are read off the germline V gene as MGHRA and YSYEKL. The CDR3 runs 13 amino acids, cysteine and phenylalanine included. Only CDR3 DNA remains: 39 bases, in frame from the first base. The TCR sequence derives from a human donor in good health (CMV status not recorded). Some clones in this sample may be carry-over from other donors' samples. Sample: PBMCs. Recombination joined TRBV4-1 with TRBJ1-2; too little of a D gene remains to name it. The CDR3 reads as follows: CASSPGFLYGYTF. The DNA sequence follows: TGCGCCAGCAGCCCGGGCTTTCTCTATGGCTACACCTTC.